The present entry profiles one T cell receptor beta chain with its context. No cognate antigen has been identified for it. No per-base quality is available; no much larger clone lies one base away. The data belong to a study of siplizumab effects on memory and regulatory T cells (dated by TCRdb to about 2019). Study-level background: The effect of the anti-CD2 antibody siplizumab on alloreactive T-cell subsets was examined in allogeneic mixed lymphocyte reactions constructed from human PBMCs.

Library creation used the immunoSEQ multiplex PCR assay. Each sample had 90,000 to 100,000 TCR templates assayed by the deep sequencing platform. Genomic DNA extracted from sorted T cells was the material used for TCRbeta CDR3 sequencing. Processing in the source paper ran as follows. The R programming language was used for the clonal analysis of the TCRbeta CDR3 data. Unstimulated samples were compared with post-reaction CFSE-low samples to define alloreactive CD4+ and CD8+ clones. By matching sequences to the repertoires of sorted unstimulated Treg and non-Treg cells, each alloreactive CD4+ clone was assigned a regulatory or non-regulatory origin. What TCRdb holds here is the immuneACCESS table cut down to in-frame rearrangements. Part of the clones is not present; checked against another copy, under half of the missing clones reflect an unresolved V gene, and the others are unexplained. V, J and clone size are those of that table, while D and trimming were read from the DNA. The sample profile shows approximately 100,000 clones; approximately 91% of them were found once. In total, the top ten clones hold more than 10% of the sample.

V was cut back by 6 bases and J by 6 bases, leaving a gap of 16 bases between them. Taken from cysteine to phenylalanine, the CDR3 has 14 residues. Only CDR3 DNA remains: 42 bases, in frame from the first base. Based on the germline V gene, the CDR1 and CDR2 sequences are MNHEY and SVGAGI. General conclusions and limits of the study: In reactions with siplizumab, an average of around 70% of mappable alloreactive CD4+ clones were Treg-derived, compared with approximately 29% in control reactions. A naive or memory phenotype could not be assigned to roughly 75-96% of proliferating CD4+ or CD8+ clones. No functional confirmation was obtained for the suppressive function of proliferating Tregs from siplizumab cultures. Unstimulated naive T cells appeared to be more diverse than memory T cells, and naive cells seemed to make a substantial contribution to the alloresponse. The cumulative frequency of alloreactive sequences traceable to unstimulated CD4+ memory T cells was significantly reduced by siplizumab. Sequences below about 10^-5 frequency were poorly captured, so only a minor fraction of alloreactive clones could be mapped to unstimulated subsets.

Sorted unstimulated T cells, along with proliferating T cells recovered from mixed lymphocyte reactions, underwent TCRbeta CDR3 sequencing. Fresh whole blood from over 8 HLA-typed healthy donors was used to isolate PBMCs. To map where alloreactive clones came from, unstimulated CD4+ non-regulatory T cells were FACS-sorted. This chain is built from TRBV6-5 and TRBJ2-3; the D match is possibly TRBD1 or TRBD2, with 5 bases aligned in each. The sequenced sample was non-Treg CD4+ T cells sorted from blood. What this sample's cell subset or site label stands for: FACS-sorted unstimulated CD4+ non-regulatory T cells. This TCR derives from a human donor in good health. The sequenced DNA: TGTGCCAGCAGGGCGGTGGGGGAGCGCGATACGCAGTATTTT. This codes for CASRAVGERDTQYF.